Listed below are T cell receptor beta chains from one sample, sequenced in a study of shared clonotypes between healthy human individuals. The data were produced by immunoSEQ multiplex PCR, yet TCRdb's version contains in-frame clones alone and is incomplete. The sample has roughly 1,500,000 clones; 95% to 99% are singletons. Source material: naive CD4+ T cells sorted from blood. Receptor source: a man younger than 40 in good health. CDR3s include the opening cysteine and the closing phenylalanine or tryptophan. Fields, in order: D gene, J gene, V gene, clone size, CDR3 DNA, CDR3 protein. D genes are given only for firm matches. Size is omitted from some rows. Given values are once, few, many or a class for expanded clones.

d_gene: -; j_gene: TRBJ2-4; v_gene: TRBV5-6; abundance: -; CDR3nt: TGTGCCAGCAGCCCGGATAGGCAACAAGCCAAAAACATTCAGTACTTC; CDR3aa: CASSPDRQQAKNIQYF
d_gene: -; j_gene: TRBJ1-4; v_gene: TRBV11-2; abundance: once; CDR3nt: TGTGCCAGCAGCGTAGACATGACTGAAAAACTGTTTTTT; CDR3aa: CASSVDMTEKLFF
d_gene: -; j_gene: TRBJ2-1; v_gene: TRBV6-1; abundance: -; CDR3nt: TGTGCCGCCCGTAGGCCGGCGGGCAATGAGCAGTTCTTC; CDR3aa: CAARRPAGNEQFF
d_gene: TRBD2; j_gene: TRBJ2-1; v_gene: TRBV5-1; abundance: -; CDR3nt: TGCGCCAGCAGCTTGCAAACCGGGAGGGTTAGTGAGCAGTTCTTC; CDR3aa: CASSLQTGRVSEQFF
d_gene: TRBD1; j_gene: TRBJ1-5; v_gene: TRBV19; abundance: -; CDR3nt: TGTGCCAGTAGTATAGAGAGGGGGCGCCTGCAGCCCCAGCATTTT; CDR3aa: CASSIERGRLQPQHF
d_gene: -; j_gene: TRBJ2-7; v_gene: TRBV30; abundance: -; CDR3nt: TGTGCCTGGAGGGCGCAGGGAGGCACCTACGAGCAGTACTTC; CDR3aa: CAWRAQGGTYEQYF
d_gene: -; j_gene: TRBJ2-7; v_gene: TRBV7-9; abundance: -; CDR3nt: TGTGCCAGCAGCCTAAGGGGGAGTTTCTCTTCCTACGAGCAGTACTTC; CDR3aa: CASSLRGSFSSYEQYF
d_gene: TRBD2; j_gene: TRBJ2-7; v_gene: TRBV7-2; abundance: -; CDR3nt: TGTGCCAGCAGCCCCAGCGGGAGGGCCCGGTTTGAGCAGTACTTC; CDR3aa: CASSPSGRARFEQYF
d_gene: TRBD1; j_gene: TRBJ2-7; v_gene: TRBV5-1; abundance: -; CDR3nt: TGCGCCAGCAGCTTAGGACAGGGAGGATCCTACGAGCAGTACTTC; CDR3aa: CASSLGQGGSYEQYF
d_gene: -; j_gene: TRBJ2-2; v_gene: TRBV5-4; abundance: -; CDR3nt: TGTGCCAGCAGCTTGGCCAAGGATATGAACACCGGGGAGCTGTTTTTT; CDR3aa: CASSLAKDMNTGELFF
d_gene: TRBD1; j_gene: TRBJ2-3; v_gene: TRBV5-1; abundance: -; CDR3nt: TGCGCCAGCAGTCTGACAGGGTCAGATACGCAGTATTTT; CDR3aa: CASSLTGSDTQYF
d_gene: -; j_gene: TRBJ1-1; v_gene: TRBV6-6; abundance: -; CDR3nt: TGTGCCAGCAGTTTGGGGGCAGAGAACACTGAAGCTTTCTTT; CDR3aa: CASSLGAENTEAFF
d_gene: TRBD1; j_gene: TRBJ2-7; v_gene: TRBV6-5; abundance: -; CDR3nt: TGTGCCAGCAGTGTCGGACAGGGGGGCCTCGAGCAGTACTTC; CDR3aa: CASSVGQGGLEQYF
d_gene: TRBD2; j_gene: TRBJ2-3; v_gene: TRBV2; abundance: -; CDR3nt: TGTGCCAGCAGTGTTAGCGGGAGGGCCCCCCCAGATACGCAGTATTTT; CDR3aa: CASSVSGRAPPDTQYF
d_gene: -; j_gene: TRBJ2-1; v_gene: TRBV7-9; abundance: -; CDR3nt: TGTGCCAGCAGCCCAGGGTTGGGTGAGCAGTTCTTC; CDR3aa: CASSPGLGEQFF
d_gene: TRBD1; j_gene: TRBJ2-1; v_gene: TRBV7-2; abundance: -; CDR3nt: TGTGCCAGCAGCCCCGGGACAGGGGACAACAATGAGCAGTTCTTC; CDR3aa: CASSPGTGDNNEQFF
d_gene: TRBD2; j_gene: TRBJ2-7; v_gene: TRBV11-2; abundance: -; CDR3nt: TGTGCCAGCAGCTTAGTGGCGGCGGGAGGTTTCGACTCCTACGAGCAGTACTTC; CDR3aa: CASSLVAAGGFDSYEQYF
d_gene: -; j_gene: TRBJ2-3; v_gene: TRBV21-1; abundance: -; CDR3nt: TGTGCCAGCAACCCCGGGACAGGGATTATGGAAAATACGCAGTATTTT; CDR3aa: CASNPGTGIMENTQYF
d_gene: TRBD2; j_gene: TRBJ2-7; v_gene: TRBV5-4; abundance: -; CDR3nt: TGTGCCAGCAGCCCCGGACTAGTCTCCTACGAGCAGTACTTC; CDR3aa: CASSPGLVSYEQYF
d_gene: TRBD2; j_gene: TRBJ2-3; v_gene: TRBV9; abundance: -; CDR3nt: TGTGCCAGCAGCGTAGATCTGAGCGGGGGGATCTCGGTGGCGCAGTATTTT; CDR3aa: CASSVDLSGGISVAQYF
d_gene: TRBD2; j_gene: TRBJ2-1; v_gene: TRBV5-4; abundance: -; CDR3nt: TGTGCCAGCACCAGAAAAGCGGGAGGCCTCTACAATGAGCAGTTCTTC; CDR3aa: CASTRKAGGLYNEQFF
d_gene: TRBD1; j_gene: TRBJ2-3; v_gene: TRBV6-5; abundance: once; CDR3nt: TGTGCCAGCAGTATTGGACAGGGAACAGATACGCAGTATTTT; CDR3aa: CASSIGQGTDTQYF
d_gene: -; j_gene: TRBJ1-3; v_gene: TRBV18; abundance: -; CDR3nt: TGTGCCAGCTCACCATACAGGGAGGACACCATATATTTT; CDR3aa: CASSPYREDTIYF
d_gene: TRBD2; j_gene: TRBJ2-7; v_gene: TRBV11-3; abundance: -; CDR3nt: TGTGCCAGCAGCTTAGGGGCGGGAGTCGGTTACGAGCAGTACTTC; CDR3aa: CASSLGAGVGYEQYF
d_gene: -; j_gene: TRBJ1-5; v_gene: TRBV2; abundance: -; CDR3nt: TGTGCCAGCAGTGAAGCGCAAGGGCCCCAGCATTTT; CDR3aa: CASSEAQGPQHF
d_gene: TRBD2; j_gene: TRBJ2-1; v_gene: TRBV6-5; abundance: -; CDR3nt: TGTGCCAGCAGATTACTAGCGGGAGGGCAAAATGAGCAGTTCTTC; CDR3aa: CASRLLAGGQNEQFF
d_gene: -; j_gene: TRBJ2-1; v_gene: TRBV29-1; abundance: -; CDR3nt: TGCAGCGCCTTCTTGGGTAGACGTGAGCAGTTCTTC; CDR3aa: CSAFLGRREQFF
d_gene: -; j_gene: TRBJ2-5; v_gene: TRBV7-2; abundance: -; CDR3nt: TGTGCCAGCAGCACCCGATTGATGGGTCAAGAGACCCAGTACTTC; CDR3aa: CASSTRLMGQETQYF
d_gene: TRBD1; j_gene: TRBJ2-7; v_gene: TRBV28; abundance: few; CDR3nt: TGTGCCAGCAGTTTAGGACAGGGCTACGAGCAGTACTTC; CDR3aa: CASSLGQGYEQYF
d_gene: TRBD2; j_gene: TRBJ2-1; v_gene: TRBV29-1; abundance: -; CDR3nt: TGCAGCGTTGAAGGTCCTAGCGGATCCTACAATGAGCAGTTCTTC; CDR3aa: CSVEGPSGSYNEQFF
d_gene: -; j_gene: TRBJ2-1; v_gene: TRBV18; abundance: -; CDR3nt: TGTGCCAGCTCCCCCCTGGGAACGGACGTTAAACTGAGCTCCTACAATGAGCAGTTCTTC; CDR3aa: CASSPLGTDVKLSSYNEQFF